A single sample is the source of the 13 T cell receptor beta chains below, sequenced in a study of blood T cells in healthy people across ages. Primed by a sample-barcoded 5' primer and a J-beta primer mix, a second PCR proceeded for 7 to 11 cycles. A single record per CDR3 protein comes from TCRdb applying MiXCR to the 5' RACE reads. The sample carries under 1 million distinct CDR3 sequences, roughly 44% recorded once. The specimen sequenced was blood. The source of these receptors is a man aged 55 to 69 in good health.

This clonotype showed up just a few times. CDR3 DNA: TGCAGTGCTAGAGGTGGCACCCCGGTGACCCAGTACTTC. It encodes CSARGGTPVTQYF. The chain is built from TRBV20-1 and TRBJ2-7, with D unresolved. The J call is uncertain, as TRBJ2-5 better fits the DNA end. The germline V gene has CDR1 DFQATT and CDR2 SNEGSKA (reference sequence). The CDR3 spans 13 residues.

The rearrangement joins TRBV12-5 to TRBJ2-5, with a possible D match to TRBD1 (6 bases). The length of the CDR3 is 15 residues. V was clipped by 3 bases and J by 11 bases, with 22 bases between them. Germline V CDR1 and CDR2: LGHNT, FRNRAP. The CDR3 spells CASGFIATGYNEQYF. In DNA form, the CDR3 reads TGTGCTAGTGGTTTTATCGCGACAGGATACAATGAGCAGTACTTC.

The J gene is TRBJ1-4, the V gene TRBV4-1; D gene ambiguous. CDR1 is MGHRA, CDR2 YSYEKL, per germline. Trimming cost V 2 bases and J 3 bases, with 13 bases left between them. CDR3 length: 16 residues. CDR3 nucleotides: TGCGCCAGCAGCCAAAGACCCGCAACGCCTAATGAAAAACTGTTTTTT. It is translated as CASSQRPATPNEKLFF.

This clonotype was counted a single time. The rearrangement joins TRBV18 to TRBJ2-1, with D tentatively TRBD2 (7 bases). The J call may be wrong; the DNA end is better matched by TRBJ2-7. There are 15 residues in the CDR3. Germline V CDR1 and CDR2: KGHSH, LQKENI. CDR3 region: CASSQGGGDYNEQYF. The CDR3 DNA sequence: TGTGCCAGCTCTCAGGGAGGGGGGGACTACAATGAGCAGTACTTC.

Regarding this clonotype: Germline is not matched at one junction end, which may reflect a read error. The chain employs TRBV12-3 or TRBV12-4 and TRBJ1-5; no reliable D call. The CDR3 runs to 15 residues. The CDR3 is CASSRGYTGNRPQHF. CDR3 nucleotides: TGTGCCAGCAGTCGAGGGTACACGGGCAATCGGCCCCAGCATTTT.

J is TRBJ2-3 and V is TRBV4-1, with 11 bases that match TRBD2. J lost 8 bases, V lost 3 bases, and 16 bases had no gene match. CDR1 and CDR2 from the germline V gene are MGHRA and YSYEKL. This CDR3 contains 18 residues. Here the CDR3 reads CASSQEALAGGKRGTQYF. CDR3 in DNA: TGCGCCAGCAGCCAGGAGGCGCTAGCGGGGGGAAAACGCGGTACGCAGTATTTT.

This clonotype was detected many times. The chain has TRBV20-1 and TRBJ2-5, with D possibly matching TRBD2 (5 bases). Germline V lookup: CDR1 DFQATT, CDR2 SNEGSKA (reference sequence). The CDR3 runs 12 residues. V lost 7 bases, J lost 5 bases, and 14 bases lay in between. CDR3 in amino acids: CSVPGIVETQYF. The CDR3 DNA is TGCAGTGTTCCCGGGATCGTGGAGACCCAGTACTTC.

Written as DNA, the CDR3 is TGTGCCAGCAGCTTAGGCGGTGGACGGAACCAAGAGACCCAGTACTTC. Its protein is CASSLGGGRNQETQYF. This sequence joins TRBV7-8 and TRBJ2-5, with unresolved D. Per germline, CDR1 SGHVS and CDR2 FQNEAQ. The CDR3 is 16 residues long. V dropped 1 base and J dropped 0 bases, with 12 bases sitting between them. The full variable domain, completed using reference TRBV7-8 and TRBJ2-5, is GAGVSQSPRYKVAKRGQDVALRCDPISGHVSLFWYQQALGQGPEFLTYFQNEAQLDKSGLPSDRFFAERPEGSVSTLKIQRTQQEDSAVYLCASSLGGGRNQETQYFGPGTRLLVL.

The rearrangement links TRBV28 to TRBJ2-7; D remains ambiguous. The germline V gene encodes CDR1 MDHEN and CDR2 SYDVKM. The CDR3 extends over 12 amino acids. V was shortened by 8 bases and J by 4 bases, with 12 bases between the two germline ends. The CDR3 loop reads CASGLWSYEQYF. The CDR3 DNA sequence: TGTGCCAGCGGCCTGTGGTCGTACGAGCAGTACTTC.

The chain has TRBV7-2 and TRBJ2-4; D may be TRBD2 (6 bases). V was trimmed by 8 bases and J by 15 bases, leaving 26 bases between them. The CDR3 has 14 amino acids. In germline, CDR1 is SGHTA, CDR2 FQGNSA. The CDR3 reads CASGGRGPPYERYF. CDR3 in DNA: TGTGCCAGCGGCGGGCGGGGTCCTCCCTACGAGCGGTACTTC.

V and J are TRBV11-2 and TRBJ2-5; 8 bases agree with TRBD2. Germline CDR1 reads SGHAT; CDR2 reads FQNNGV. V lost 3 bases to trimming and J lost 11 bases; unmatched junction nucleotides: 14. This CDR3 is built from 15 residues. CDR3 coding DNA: TGTGCCAGCAGCTTTAGCGGGGTTACCTACAATGAGCAGTACTTC. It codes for CASSFSGVTYNEQYF.

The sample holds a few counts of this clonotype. The CDR3 coding sequence is TGTGCCAGCCGCGTCCCAGGACTCTCCTCCTACGAGCAGTACTTC. It codes for CASRVPGLSSYEQYF. The chain recombines TRBV6-2 or TRBV6-3 with TRBJ2-7; TRBD2 is a possible D gene (5 bases). Germline V gene lookup returns CDR1 MNHEY and CDR2 SVGEGT. Trimming pared 8 bases from V and 0 bases from J, leaving 17 bases between. This CDR3 is built from 15 residues.

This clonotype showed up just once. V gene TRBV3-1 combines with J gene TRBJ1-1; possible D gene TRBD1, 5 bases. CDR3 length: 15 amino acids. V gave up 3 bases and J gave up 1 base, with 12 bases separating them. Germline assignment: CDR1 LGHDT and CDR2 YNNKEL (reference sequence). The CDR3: CASSQATGQNTEAFF. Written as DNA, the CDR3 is TGTGCCAGCAGCCAGGCAACAGGACAGAACACTGAAGCTTTCTTT.